The 26 T cell receptor beta chains in this list originate from one sample, sequenced in a study of T cells in Graves' hyperthyroidism and ophthalmopathy. From RNA transcripts, TCR beta CDR3 regions were amplified. Primed by the HTBI set, a first-round RT-PCR was run on the TCR CDR3. Each CDR3 protein gets one entry after TCRdb re-called the multiplex PCR reads with MiXCR. The sample lists approximately 560,000 distinct CDR3 sequences; roughly 50% were seen once. Sequencing used peripheral blood or thyroid tissue (not recorded which). These TCRs come from a woman between 18 and 29 years old with Graves' hyperthyroidism.

The rearrangement uses TRBV6-6 and TRBJ1-5; D not resolved. Trimming shortened V by 6 bases and J by 9 bases, and 12 bases separated the two germline ends. CDR1 is MNHNY and CDR2 is SVGAGI in the germline V gene (reference sequence). This CDR3 contains 12 residues. The CDR3: CASSTPPGPQHF. CDR3 nucleotide sequence: TGTGCCAGCAGCACCCCACCAGGGCCCCAGCATTTT.

The chain has TRBV19 and TRBJ1-1; 10 nucleotides align to TRBD1. Trimming cost V 6 bases and J 4 bases; bases outside gene matches: 5. The CDR3 is 14 amino acids. Germline CDR1 is LNHDA and CDR2 is SQIVND (reference sequence). Here the CDR3 reads CASRSTGGGTEAFF. In nucleotides, the CDR3 is TGTGCCAGTAGGTCGACAGGGGGCGGCACTGAAGCTTTCTTT.

V is TRBV7-2 and J is TRBJ2-6; no clear D. The CDR3 contains 15 residues. The V and J ends lost 6 bases and 1 base respectively, with 10 bases between them. Germline loops: CDR1 SGHTA, CDR2 FQGNSA. The CDR3 loop is CASSSSYSGANVLTF. CDR3 bases: TGTGCCAGCAGTTCATCCTATTCTGGGGCCAACGTCCTGACTTTC.

This chain connects TRBV7-9 to TRBJ2-5, with 7 bases lining up with TRBD2. J lost 2 bases, V lost 1 base, and 10 bases had no gene match. CDR1 is SEHNR and CDR2 is FQNEAQ in the germline V gene (reference sequence). The CDR3 totals 17 residues. The CDR3: CASSLVGGRAGQETQYF. The CDR3 DNA is TGTGCCAGCAGCTTAGTAGGAGGGAGGGCCGGGCAAGAGACCCAGTACTTC.

The chain is built from TRBV7-9 and TRBJ2-7; 12 bases are shared with TRBD2. The CDR3 length is 17 residues. Germline V gives CDR1 SEHNR, CDR2 FQNEAQ (reference sequence). J lost 7 bases, V lost 6 bases, and 16 bases had no gene match. The CDR3 region is CASSDTGLAGSYNEQYF. The CDR3 nucleotides read TGTGCCAGCAGTGACACGGGACTAGCGGGCTCCTACAATGAGCAGTACTTC.

This clonotype was observed many times. The rearrangement links TRBV7-2 to TRBJ1-3; D might be TRBD1 (5 bases). The CDR3 sequence is 16 residues long. V lost 4 bases to trimming and J lost 0 bases, with 13 bases between them. Germline V CDR1 and CDR2: SGHTA, FQGNSA. Here the CDR3 reads CASSSARGVSGNTIYF. The CDR3 bases are TGTGCCAGCAGCTCAGCACGGGGCGTCTCTGGAAACACCATATATTTT.

The chain recombines TRBV20-1 with TRBJ1-1; the D gene is possibly TRBD1 (5 bases). V was pared by 5 bases and J by 4 bases, with 17 bases between. Germline V CDR1 and CDR2: DFQATT, SNEGSKA (reference sequence). CDR3 length: 14 amino acids. The CDR3 reads CSARRGSEVTEAFF. CDR3 DNA: TGCAGTGCTCGCCGGGGGAGCGAAGTCACTGAAGCTTTCTTT.

CDR3 residues: CASSLARVSTDQETQYF. DNA for the CDR3: TGTGCCAGCAGCTTAGCGCGAGTTTCGACAGACCAAGAGACCCAGTACTTC. V is TRBV7-6 and J is TRBJ2-5; D possibly corresponds to TRBD1 (5 bases). The CDR3 is made up of 17 amino acids. Between the trimmed V and J ends, which lost 0 bases and 0 bases, there was a span of 14 bases. The germline V gene encodes CDR1 SGHVS and CDR2 FNYEAQ. Full variable domain (missing parts from reference TRBV7-6 and TRBJ2-5): GAGVSQSPRYKVTKRGQDVALRCDPISGHVSLYWYRQALGQGPEFLTYFNYEAQQDKSGLPNDRFSAERPEGSISTLTIQRTEQRDSAMYRCASSLARVSTDQETQYFGPGTRLLVL.

The rearrangement links TRBV7-6 to TRBJ1-1, with D possibly matching TRBD1 (6 bases). The CDR3 is 13 amino acids. Trimming removed 5 bases from V and 3 bases from J, with 10 bases in between. Germline values: CDR1 SGHVS, CDR2 FNYEAQ. CDR3 nucleotides: TGTGCCAGCAGCCTGGGACACCACACTGAAGCTTTCTTT. Translated, it gives CASSLGHHTEAFF.

Of note for this clonotype: Just one base apart from a much larger clone, this may be a read error. This rearrangement joins TRBV7-2 to TRBJ1-1, with D maybe TRBD1 (5 bases). CDR3 size: 13 residues. V was cut by 4 bases and J by 6 bases, with 12 bases left in between. Germline-derived CDR1 and CDR2 are SGHTA and FQGNSA. CDR3 sequence reads: CASSSVGRAEAFF. The CDR3 region has the DNA TGTGCCAGCAGCTCCGTCGGCAGGGCTGAAGCTTTCTTT.

Relative to its sample, this clonotype is medium-sized (0.01 to 0.1%). This sequence joins TRBV5-1 and TRBJ2-5; D is ambiguous. CDR1 and CDR2 from the germline V gene are SGHRS and YFSETQ. This CDR3 is built from 12 residues. V was pared by 0 bases and J by 2 bases, with 2 bases between. The CDR3 coding sequence is TGCGCCAGCAGCTTGGATCAAGAGACCCAGTACTTC. Its protein product is CASSLDQETQYF.

This clonotype was recorded a few times. The CDR3 nucleotides read TGTGCCAGCAGCGCAGGGCCCTACTACGAGCAGTACTTC. Translated: CASSAGPYYEQYF. The chain joins TRBV9 to TRBJ2-7; TRBD1 is a possible D gene (5 bases). The CDR3 has 13 residues. Trimming stripped 3 bases from V and 3 bases from J, with 10 bases between. Germline CDR1 and CDR2: SGDLS and YYNGEE. The complete variable domain, with remaining parts taken from reference TRBV9 and TRBJ2-7, reads DSGVTQTPKHLITATGQRVTLRCSPRSGDLSVYWYQQSLDQGLQFLIQYYNGEERAKGNILERFSAQQFPDLHSELNLSSLELGDSALYFCASSAGPYYEQYFGPGTRLTVT.

The chain links TRBV15 to TRBJ2-3, with a weak D call TRBD2 (6 bases). This CDR3 spans 16 amino acids. V lost 4 bases and J lost 3, with 17 bases in between. The germline V gene encodes CDR1 LNHNV and CDR2 YYDKDF (reference sequence). The CDR3 region has the DNA TGTGCCACCAGCACACCGGGACTCGAAGCAACAGATACGCAGTATTTT. Translating it yields CATSTPGLEATDTQYF.

This clonotype was seen repeatedly, ten times or more. The V gene is TRBV10-3, the J gene TRBJ1-5, with a weak D call TRBD1 (6 bases). The V gene lost 0 bases and the J gene lost 11 bases, with 14 bases spanning the gap. In germline, CDR1 is ENHRY, CDR2 SYGVKD. The CDR3 length is 14 residues. The CDR3 protein is CAISESGQPTSQHF. For the CDR3, the DNA is TGTGCCATCAGTGAGTCAGGACAGCCGACCTCCCAGCATTTT.

The chain uses TRBV25-1 and TRBJ1-4; D is possibly TRBD1 (6 bases). Germline CDR1 and CDR2: MGHDK and SYGVNS. Trimming left V 6 bases short and J 5 bases short, with 10 bases between. The CDR3 loop spans 13 amino acids. The CDR3 nucleotides read TGTGCCAGCAGAGGGGGAACGAATGAAAAACTGTTTTTT. It codes for CASRGGTNEKLFF.

In this sample, this clonotype turned up many times. This rearrangement joins TRBV15 to TRBJ1-1; no definite D call. CDR3 length: 14 residues. CDR1 is LNHNV, CDR2 YYDKDF, per germline (reference sequence). The V end lost 1 base, the J end lost 0 bases, and 6 bases lay between the germline ends. The CDR3 nucleotides read TGTGCCACCAGCAGAGCCAGATTGAACACTGAAGCTTTCTTT. It translates to CATSRARLNTEAFF. Filled out from reference TRBV15 and TRBJ1-1, the complete variable domain reads DAMVIQNPRYQVTQFGKPVTLSCSQTLNHNVMYWYQQKSSQAPKLLFHYYDKDFNNEADTPDNFQSRRPNTSFCFLDIRSPGLGDTAMYLCATSRARLNTEAFFGQGTRLTVV.

The CDR3 nucleotides read TGTGCCACCAGCAGAGTTGAGCGACAGGGGGAGCAGTACTTC. This sequence encodes CATSRVERQGEQYF. V and J are TRBV15 and TRBJ2-7; TRBD1 matches at 8 bases. Germline V gene lookup returns CDR1 LNHNV and CDR2 YYDKDF (reference sequence). The CDR3 totals 14 residues. V dropped 1 base and J dropped 7; count of bases not matched to a gene: 6.

The gene calls are TRBV20-1 and TRBJ1-2; possibly TRBD1 for D (5 bases). CDR3 size: 12 residues. Germline CDR1 is DFQATT and CDR2 is SNEGSKA (reference sequence). V was cut by 2 bases and J by 6 bases, with 10 bases left in between. This CDR3 reads CSARRGDDGYTF. CDR3 sequence (DNA): TGCAGTGCTAGACGGGGGGACGATGGCTACACCTTC.

This clonotype was observed many times. The V gene is TRBV10-3, the J gene TRBJ2-5; 8 positions match TRBD1. Germline V CDR1 and CDR2: ENHRY, SYGVKD. V dropped 6 bases and J dropped 2; count of bases not matched to a gene: 5. This CDR3 is built from 14 residues. The CDR3 is CAISPGQAQETQYF. DNA for the CDR3: TGTGCCATCAGCCCGGGACAGGCTCAAGAGACCCAGTACTTC.

The rearrangement uses TRBV7-9 and TRBJ1-1; TRBD1 agrees at 8 bases. Germline assignment: CDR1 SEHNR and CDR2 FQNEAQ (reference sequence). The CDR3 length is 13 residues. Trimming cost V 5 bases and J 14 bases; bases outside gene matches: 13. CDR3 DNA: TGTGCCAGCAGCCCGACAGGGGCCGGTGGGTCGTTCTTT. Its protein product is CASSPTGAGGSFF.

The chain has TRBV20-1 and TRBJ2-7; weak D call: TRBD2 (6 bases). Germline V lookup: CDR1 DFQATT, CDR2 SNEGSKA (reference sequence). This CDR3 is built from 12 residues. V lost 4 bases to trimming and J lost 4 bases, with 11 bases between them. This chain's CDR3 is CSATGLTYEQYF. The CDR3 bases are TGCAGTGCTACTGGACTAACTTACGAGCAGTACTTC.

Comments on this clonotype: Given a much more abundant clone one base away, this may be a read error. The chain recombines TRBV6-1 with TRBJ1-3; TRBD1 is a possible D gene (5 bases). CDR1 is MNHNS and CDR2 is SASEGT in the germline V gene. Trimming removed 5 bases at V and 0 bases at J, with 14 bases between. This CDR3 is 16 amino acids long. CDR3 bases: TGTGCCAGCAGTCGCCAGACAGCTAACTCTGGAAACACCATATATTTT. Protein sequence: CASSRQTANSGNTIYF.

As for this clonotype: A much more abundant neighbour one base away suggests this may be a read error. This chain uses TRBV20-1 with TRBJ2-6, with D perhaps assigned TRBD1 or TRBD2 (5 bases each). V was clipped by 0 bases and J by 2 bases, with 5 bases between them. This CDR3 region has 14 residues. Germline V CDR1 and CDR2: DFQATT, SNEGSKA (reference sequence). This chain's CDR3 is CSAREGPGANVLTF. CDR3 bases: TGCAGTGCTAGAGAGGGACCTGGGGCCAACGTCCTGACTTTC.

This clonotype was recorded many times. The CDR3 protein is CASSTFSYEQYF. DNA of the CDR3: TGTGCCAGCAGCACATTCTCCTACGAGCAGTACTTC. V gene TRBV7-6 combines with J gene TRBJ2-7; D remains unclear. CDR3 length equals 12 residues. CDR1 SGHVS and CDR2 FNYEAQ come from the germline V gene. V was cut by 5 bases and J by 0 bases, with 5 bases left in between.

This sequence joins TRBV10-3 and TRBJ2-7, with D unclear. The end of the DNA is better explained by TRBJ2-1, so the J call may be wrong. CDR3 length: 11 amino acids. Per the germline V gene, CDR1 is ENHRY and CDR2 is SYGVKD. The CDR3, as DNA: TGTGCCACCAGCGACGACAATGAGCAGTTCTTC. It is translated as CATSDDNEQFF.

The CDR3 loop reads CASSFSMGTGVASGNSPLHF. CDR3 nucleotide sequence: TGTGCCAGCAGCTTTAGCATGGGGACAGGGGTCGCGTCCGGGAATTCACCCCTCCACTTT. The genes are TRBV7-8 and TRBJ1-6; 10 bases agree with TRBD1. This CDR3 comprises 20 residues. The germline CDR1 and CDR2 sequences are SGHVS and FQNEAQ. J was trimmed by 7 bases and V by 3 bases; bases with no gene match: 18.